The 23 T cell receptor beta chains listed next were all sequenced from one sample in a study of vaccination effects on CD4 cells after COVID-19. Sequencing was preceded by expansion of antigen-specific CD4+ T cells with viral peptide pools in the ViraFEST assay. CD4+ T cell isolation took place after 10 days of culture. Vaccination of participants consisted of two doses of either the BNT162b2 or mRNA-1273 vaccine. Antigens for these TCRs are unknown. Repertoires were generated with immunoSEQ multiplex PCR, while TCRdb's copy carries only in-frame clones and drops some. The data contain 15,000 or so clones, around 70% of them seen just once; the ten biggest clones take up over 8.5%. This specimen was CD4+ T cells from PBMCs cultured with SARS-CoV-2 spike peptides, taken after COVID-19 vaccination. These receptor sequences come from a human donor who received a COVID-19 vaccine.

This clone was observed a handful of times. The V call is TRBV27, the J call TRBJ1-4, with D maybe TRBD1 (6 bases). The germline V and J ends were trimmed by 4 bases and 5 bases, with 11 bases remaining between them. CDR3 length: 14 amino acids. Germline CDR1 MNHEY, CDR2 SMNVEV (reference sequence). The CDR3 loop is CASSSRQGNEKLFF. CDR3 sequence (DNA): TGTGCCAGCAGTTCGCGGCAGGGGAATGAAAAACTGTTTTTT.

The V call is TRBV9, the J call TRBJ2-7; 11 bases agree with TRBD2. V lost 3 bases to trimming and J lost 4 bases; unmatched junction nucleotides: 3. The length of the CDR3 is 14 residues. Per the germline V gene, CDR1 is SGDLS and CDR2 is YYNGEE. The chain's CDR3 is CASSAGTSGYEQYF. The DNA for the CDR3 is TGTGCCAGCAGCGCTGGGACTAGCGGTTACGAGCAGTACTTC.

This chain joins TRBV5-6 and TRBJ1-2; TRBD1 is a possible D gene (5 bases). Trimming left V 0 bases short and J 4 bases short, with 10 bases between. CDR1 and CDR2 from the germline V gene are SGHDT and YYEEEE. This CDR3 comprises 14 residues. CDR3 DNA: TGTGCCAGCAGCTTGGAGGGGTCCGGCTATGGCTACACCTTC. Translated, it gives CASSLEGSGYGYTF.

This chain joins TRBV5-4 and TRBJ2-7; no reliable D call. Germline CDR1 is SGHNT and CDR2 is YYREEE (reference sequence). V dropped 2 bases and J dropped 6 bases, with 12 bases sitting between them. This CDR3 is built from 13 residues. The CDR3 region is CASSLGVSAEQYF. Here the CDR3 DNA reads TGTGCCAGCAGCTTAGGCGTTAGTGCCGAGCAGTACTTC.

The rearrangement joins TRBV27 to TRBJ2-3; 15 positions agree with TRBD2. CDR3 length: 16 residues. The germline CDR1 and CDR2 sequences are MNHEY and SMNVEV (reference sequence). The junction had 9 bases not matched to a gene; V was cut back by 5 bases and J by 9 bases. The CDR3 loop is CASSPRTSGGARTQYF. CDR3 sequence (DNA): TGTGCCAGCAGTCCTCGGACTAGCGGGGGGGCAAGGACGCAGTATTTT.

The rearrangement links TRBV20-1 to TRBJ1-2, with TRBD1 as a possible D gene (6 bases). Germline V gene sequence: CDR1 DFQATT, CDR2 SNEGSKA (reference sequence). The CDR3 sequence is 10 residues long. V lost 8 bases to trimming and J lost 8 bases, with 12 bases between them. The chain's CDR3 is CSPTGQGYTF. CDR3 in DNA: TGCAGTCCAACAGGGCAAGGCTACACCTTC.

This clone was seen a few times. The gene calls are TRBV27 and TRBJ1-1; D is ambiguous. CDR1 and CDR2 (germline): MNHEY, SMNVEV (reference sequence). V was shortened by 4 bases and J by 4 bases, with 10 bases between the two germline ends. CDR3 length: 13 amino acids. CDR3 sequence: CASSSSRTTEAFF. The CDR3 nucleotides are TGTGCCAGCAGTTCCTCCCGGACCACTGAAGCTTTCTTT.

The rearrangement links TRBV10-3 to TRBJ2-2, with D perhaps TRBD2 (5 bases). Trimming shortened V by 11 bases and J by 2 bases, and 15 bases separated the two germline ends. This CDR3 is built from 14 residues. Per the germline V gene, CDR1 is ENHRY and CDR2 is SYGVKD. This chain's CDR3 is CASERGPNTGELFF. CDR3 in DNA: TGTGCCTCCGAACGGGGTCCCAACACCGGGGAGCTGTTTTTT.

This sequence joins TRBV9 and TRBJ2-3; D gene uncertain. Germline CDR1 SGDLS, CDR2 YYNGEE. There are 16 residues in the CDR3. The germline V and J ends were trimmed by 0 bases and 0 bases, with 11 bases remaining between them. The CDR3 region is CASSVGQRLSTDTQYF. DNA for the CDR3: TGTGCCAGCAGCGTAGGCCAACGACTCAGCACAGATACGCAGTATTTT.

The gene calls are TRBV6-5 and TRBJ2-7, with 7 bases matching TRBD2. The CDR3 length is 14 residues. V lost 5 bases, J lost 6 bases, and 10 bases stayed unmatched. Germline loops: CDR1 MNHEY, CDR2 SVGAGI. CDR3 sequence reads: CASSIGRLLFEQYF. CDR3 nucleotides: TGTGCCAGCAGTATCGGGAGGCTTCTGTTCGAGCAGTACTTC.

CDR3 region: CASSATEPYNEQFF. In DNA, the CDR3 is TGTGCCAGCAGCGCAACAGAGCCTTACAATGAGCAGTTCTTC. The chain employs TRBV28 and TRBJ2-1, with D uncertain. With 6 bases removed from V and 4 bases from J, the gap between germline ends came to 13 bases. Germline CDR1 and CDR2: MDHEN and SYDVKM. There are 14 residues in the CDR3.

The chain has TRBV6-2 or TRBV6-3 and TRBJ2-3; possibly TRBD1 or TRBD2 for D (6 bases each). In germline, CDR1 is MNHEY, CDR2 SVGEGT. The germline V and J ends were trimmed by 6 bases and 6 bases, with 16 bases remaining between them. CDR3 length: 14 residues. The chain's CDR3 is CASSPRLGGDTQYF. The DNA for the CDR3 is TGTGCCAGCAGCCCTCGACTAGGGGGGGATACGCAGTATTTT.

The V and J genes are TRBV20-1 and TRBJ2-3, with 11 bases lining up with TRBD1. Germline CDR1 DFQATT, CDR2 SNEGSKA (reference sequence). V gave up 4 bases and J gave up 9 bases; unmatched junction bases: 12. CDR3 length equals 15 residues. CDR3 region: CSATEWDRGLGTQYF. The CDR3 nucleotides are TGCAGTGCTACTGAGTGGGACAGGGGGTTGGGAACGCAGTATTTT.

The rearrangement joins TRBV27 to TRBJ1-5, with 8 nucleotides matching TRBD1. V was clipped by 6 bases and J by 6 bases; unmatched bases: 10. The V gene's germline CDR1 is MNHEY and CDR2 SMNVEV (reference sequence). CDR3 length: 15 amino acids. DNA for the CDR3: TGTGCCAGCAGCCCCGGACAGGGAAGTTTTCAGCCCCAGCATTTT. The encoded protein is CASSPGQGSFQPQHF.

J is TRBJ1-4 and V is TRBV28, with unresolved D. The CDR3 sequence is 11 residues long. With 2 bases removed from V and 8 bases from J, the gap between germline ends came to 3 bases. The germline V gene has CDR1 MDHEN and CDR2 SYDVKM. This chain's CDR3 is CASSLREKLFF. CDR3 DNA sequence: TGTGCCAGCAGTTTACGGGAAAAACTGTTTTTT.

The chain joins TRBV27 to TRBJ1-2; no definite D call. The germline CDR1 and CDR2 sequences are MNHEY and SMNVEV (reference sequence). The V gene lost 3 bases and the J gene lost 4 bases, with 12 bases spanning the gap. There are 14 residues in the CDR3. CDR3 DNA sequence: TGTGCCAGCAGTTTTCAGGCCGACACCTATGGCTACACCTTC. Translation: CASSFQADTYGYTF.

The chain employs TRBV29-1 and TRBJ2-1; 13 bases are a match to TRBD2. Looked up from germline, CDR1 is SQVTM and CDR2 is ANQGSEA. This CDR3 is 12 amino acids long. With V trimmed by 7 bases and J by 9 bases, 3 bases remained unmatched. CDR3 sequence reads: CSALAGGSEQFF. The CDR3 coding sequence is TGCAGCGCACTAGCGGGGGGGAGTGAGCAGTTCTTC.

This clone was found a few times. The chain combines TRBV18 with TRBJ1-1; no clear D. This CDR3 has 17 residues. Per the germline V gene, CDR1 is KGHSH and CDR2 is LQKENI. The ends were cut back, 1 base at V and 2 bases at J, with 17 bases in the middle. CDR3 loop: CASSPLVDALINTEAFF. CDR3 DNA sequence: TGTGCCAGCTCACCACTCGTTGATGCCCTGATAAACACTGAAGCTTTCTTT.

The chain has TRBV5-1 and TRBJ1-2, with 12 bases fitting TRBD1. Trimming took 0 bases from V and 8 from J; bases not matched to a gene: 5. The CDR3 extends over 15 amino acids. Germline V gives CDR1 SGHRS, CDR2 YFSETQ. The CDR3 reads CASSLEGQGARGYTF. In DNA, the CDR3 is TGCGCCAGCAGCTTGGAGGGACAGGGGGCGCGAGGCTACACCTTC.

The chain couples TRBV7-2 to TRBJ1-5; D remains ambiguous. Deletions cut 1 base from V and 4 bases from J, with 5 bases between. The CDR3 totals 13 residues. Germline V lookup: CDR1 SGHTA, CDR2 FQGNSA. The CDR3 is CASSLGVNQPQHF. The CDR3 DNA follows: TGTGCCAGCAGCTTAGGAGTGAATCAGCCCCAGCATTTT.

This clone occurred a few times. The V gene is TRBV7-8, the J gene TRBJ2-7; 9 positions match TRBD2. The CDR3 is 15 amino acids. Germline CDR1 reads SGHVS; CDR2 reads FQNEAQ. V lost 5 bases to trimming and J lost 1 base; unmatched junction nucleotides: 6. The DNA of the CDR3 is TGTGCCAGCAGCCCCCTTAGCGGGAGTTCCTACGAGCAGTACTTC. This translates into CASSPLSGSSYEQYF.

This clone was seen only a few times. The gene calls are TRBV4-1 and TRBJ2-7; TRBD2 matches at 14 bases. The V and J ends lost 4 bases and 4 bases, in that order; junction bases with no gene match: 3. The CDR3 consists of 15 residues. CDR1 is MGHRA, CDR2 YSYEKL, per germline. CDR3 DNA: TGCGCCAGCAGCCCTGGACTAGCGGGAGGTTACGAGCAGTACTTC. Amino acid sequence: CASSPGLAGGYEQYF.

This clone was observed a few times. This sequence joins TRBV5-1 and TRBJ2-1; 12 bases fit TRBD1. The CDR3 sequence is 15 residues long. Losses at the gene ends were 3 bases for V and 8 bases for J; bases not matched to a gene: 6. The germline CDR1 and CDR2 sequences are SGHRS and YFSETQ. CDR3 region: CASSSGTGGWYEQFF. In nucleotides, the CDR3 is TGCGCCAGCAGCTCCGGGACAGGGGGCTGGTATGAGCAGTTCTTC.